This T cell receptor (beta chain) is from a study of OX40 agonist ivuxolimab in advanced cancers. On the study more broadly: At 65% to 85% male, the cohort had a mean age of 60 years, ranging from about 23 to 79.

V lost 0 bases, J lost 7 bases, and 16 bases lay in between. The CDR3 extends over 15 amino acids. CDR1 and CDR2 from the germline V gene are SGHRS and YFSETQ. Generated by immunoSEQ multiplex PCR, the TCRdb table keeps only in-frame clones and is missing some. The table has some 100,000 clones, 84% seen once. This clone was detected a few times. The sequencing used CD4+ or CD8+ T cells sorted from blood, collected in a trial of the OX40 agonist ivuxolimab. The rearrangement joins TRBV5-1 to TRBJ1-1; the D gene is possibly TRBD1 (6 bases). The clonotype was recovered from an adult with an advanced solid tumor such as melanoma, head and neck, liver or kidney cancer. The CDR3 DNA reads TGCGCCAGCAGCTTGGAAGGGGGGCCGTGGGGTGAAGCTTTCTTT. Translated: CASSLEGGPWGEAFF.